These 18 T cell receptor beta chains were sequenced from one sample in a study of cytomegalovirus exposure and HLA in healthy donors. It was with 60 Vbeta and 13 Jbeta primers that the PCR ran. Method: immunoSEQ multiplex PCR; TCRdb's copy keeps in-frame clones and lacks some. Of over 110,000 clones listed, about four fifths were seen once; the top ten hold more than 0.9%. Source material: PBMCs. All receptors come from a male donor in good health and CMV-seropositive.

DNA for the CDR3: TGTGCCAGCAGTTTATCGGGCGGGGGGGCCGCCGGGGAGCTGTTTTTT. Protein: CASSLSGGGAAGELFF. The V and J genes are TRBV27 and TRBJ2-2, with 9 positions matching TRBD2. The CDR3 sequence is 16 residues long. V was clipped by 0 bases and J by 6 bases; unmatched bases: 5. From germline, CDR1 is MNHEY and CDR2 SMNVEV (reference sequence).

The rearrangement uses TRBV6-5 and TRBJ2-7; D is unresolved. Germline lookup yields CDR1 MNHEY and CDR2 SVGAGI. The V and J ends lost 0 bases and 2 bases respectively, with 8 bases between them. The CDR3 length is 14 residues. The CDR3 DNA is TGTGCCAGCAGTTACTCGGGCCGAGCCTACGAGCAGTACTTC. Translation: CASSYSGRAYEQYF.

The CDR3 nucleotides are TGTGCCAGCAGCGTATCGTCGGGGGGCGGGAACGTCGGTAGCACAGATACGCAGTATTTT. It encodes CASSVSSGGGNVGSTDTQYF. The V and J genes are TRBV9 and TRBJ2-3; the D gene is possibly TRBD2 (7 bases). There are 20 residues in the CDR3. Germline V gene lookup returns CDR1 SGDLS and CDR2 YYNGEE. V shed 1 base and J shed 0 bases, with 24 bases lying between them. Full variable domain (missing parts from reference TRBV9 and TRBJ2-3): DSGVTQTPKHLITATGQRVTLRCSPRSGDLSVYWYQQSLDQGLQFLIQYYNGEERAKGNILERFSAQQFPDLHSELNLSSLELGDSALYFCASSVSSGGGNVGSTDTQYFGPGTRLTVL.

This sequence joins TRBV7-2 and TRBJ2-2; 8 bases agree with TRBD2. Germline V lookup: CDR1 SGHTA, CDR2 FQGNSA. Losses at the gene ends were 1 base for V and 3 bases for J; bases not matched to a gene: 1. The CDR3 is made up of 15 amino acids. The CDR3 protein is CASSLVAGHTGELFF. CDR3 bases: TGTGCCAGCAGCTTAGTAGCGGGACACACCGGGGAGCTGTTTTTT.

The gene calls are TRBV6-5 and TRBJ2-5; 7 nucleotides agree with TRBD1. The closer fit of TRBJ2-7 to the DNA end suggests the J call may be wrong. In germline, CDR1 is MNHEY, CDR2 SVGAGI. This CDR3 has 14 residues. The chain's CDR3 is CASSYSTGSREQYF. CDR3 DNA sequence: TGTGCCAGCAGTTACTCGACAGGGAGTCGCGAGCAGTACTTC.

This chain uses TRBV30 with TRBJ2-5; a weak D match, TRBD1 (5 bases). Germline values: CDR1 GTSNPN, CDR2 SVGIG (reference sequence). This CDR3 spans 13 amino acids. Trimming took off 2 bases at V and 1 base at J, with 8 bases between the two ends. In nucleotides, the CDR3 is TGTGCCTGGAGTTTACAGGCCCAAGAGACCCAGTACTTC. Protein: CAWSLQAQETQYF.

The chain is built from TRBV29-1 and TRBJ2-1; D is unclear. V was shortened by 6 bases and J by 6 bases, with 6 bases between the two germline ends. The CDR3 totals 10 residues. Germline-derived CDR1 and CDR2 are SQVTM and ANQGSEA. This CDR3 reads CSVLFNEQFF. The CDR3, as DNA: TGCAGCGTCCTGTTCAATGAGCAGTTCTTC.

The chain combines TRBV4-1 with TRBJ2-7, with TRBD1 as a possible D gene (6 bases). This CDR3 comprises 15 residues. V shed 0 bases and J shed 6 bases, with 15 bases lying between them. Germline assignment: CDR1 MGHRA and CDR2 YSYEKL. The chain's CDR3 is CASSQDVSGTREQYF. The CDR3 nucleotides read TGCGCCAGCAGCCAAGACGTTTCGGGGACACGCGAGCAGTACTTC.

The chain uses TRBV7-8 and TRBJ2-5, with TRBD2 matching 7 bases. Germline V lookup: CDR1 SGHVS, CDR2 FQNEAQ. V dropped 1 base and J dropped 3; count of bases not matched to a gene: 11. CDR3 length equals 17 residues. The chain's CDR3 is CASSLESGVGGKETQYF. In DNA form, the CDR3 reads TGTGCCAGCAGCTTAGAAAGTGGTGTGGGAGGGAAAGAGACCCAGTACTTC.

The table lists this clone with a count of one. The chain links TRBV4-2 to TRBJ2-3, with 13 bases lining up with TRBD2. The germline V gene has CDR1 LGHNA and CDR2 YNFKEQ. This CDR3 is built from 19 residues. J was trimmed by 4 bases and V by 4 bases; bases with no gene match: 14. As DNA, the CDR3 is TGTGCCAGCAGCCTCCGGACTAGCGGGAGTAATGGGGAGCCAGATACGCAGTATTTT. Translation: CASSLRTSGSNGEPDTQYF.

The chain has TRBV7-9 and TRBJ2-5, with D possibly matching TRBD1 (5 bases). CDR1 SEHNR and CDR2 FQNEAQ come from the germline V gene (reference sequence). The CDR3 contains 16 residues. Trimming took 5 bases from V and 1 from J, leaving 17 bases between them. The CDR3 bases are TGTGCCAGCAGCATAGGGGATAGGGGCCTCCAAGAGACCCAGTACTTC. It specifies CASSIGDRGLQETQYF.

The gene calls are TRBV6-6 and TRBJ1-6; D call uncertain. V was shortened by 0 bases and J by 6 bases, with 6 bases between the two germline ends. The CDR3 is 14 amino acids. Looked up from germline, CDR1 is MNHNY and CDR2 is SVGAGI (reference sequence). The CDR3 is CASSYSSSNSPLHF. CDR3 nucleotides: TGTGCCAGCAGTTACTCGAGTAGTAATTCACCCCTCCACTTT.

This chain's CDR3 is CASSLWQGGTGELFF. In DNA, the CDR3 is TGTGCCAGCAGCTTATGGCAGGGAGGCACCGGGGAGCTGTTTTTT. The chain employs TRBV11-3 and TRBJ2-2; the D gene is possibly TRBD2 (6 bases). The CDR3 contains 15 residues. Per the germline V gene, CDR1 is SGHNT and CDR2 is YENEEA. V was shortened by 2 bases and J by 4 bases, with 11 bases between the two germline ends.

V gene TRBV7-6 combines with J gene TRBJ2-5, with D possibly being TRBD2 (5 bases). CDR1 SGHVS and CDR2 FNYEAQ come from the germline V gene. The CDR3 covers 15 residues. The V end was cut by 3 bases, the J end by 3 bases, with 14 bases between. The CDR3 loop reads CASSFSRDPKETQYF. DNA for the CDR3: TGTGCCAGCAGCTTTTCCCGGGATCCCAAAGAGACCCAGTACTTC. Looking up the rest from reference TRBV7-6 and TRBJ2-5 gives the full variable domain: GAGVSQSPRYKVTKRGQDVALRCDPISGHVSLYWYRQALGQGPEFLTYFNYEAQQDKSGLPNDRFSAERPEGSISTLTIQRTEQRDSAMYRCASSFSRDPKETQYFGPGTRLLVL.

The chain links TRBV27 to TRBJ2-5; 13 nucleotides line up with TRBD2. Germline V gene lookup returns CDR1 MNHEY and CDR2 SMNVEV (reference sequence). Trimming at V came to 3 bases and at J to 5 bases, leaving 3 bases not matched to a gene. The CDR3 totals 15 residues. CDR3 sequence: CASSLGTSGVETQYF. The CDR3 nucleotides are TGTGCCAGCAGTTTGGGGACTAGCGGGGTGGAGACCCAGTACTTC.

This chain joins TRBV5-1 and TRBJ2-7, with a possible D match to TRBD1 (6 bases). V was shortened by 0 bases and J by 0 bases, with 13 bases between the two germline ends. CDR3 size: 16 residues. Germline V CDR1 and CDR2: SGHRS, YFSETQ. This chain's CDR3 is CASSLEQGASSYEQYF. The CDR3 DNA reads as TGCGCCAGCAGCTTGGAACAGGGCGCTAGCTCCTACGAGCAGTACTTC. The full variable domain, rest sourced from reference TRBV5-1 and TRBJ2-7, is KAGVTQTPRYLIKTRGQQVTLSCSPISGHRSVSWYQQTPGQGLQFLFEYFSETQRNKGNFPGRFSGRQFSNSRSEMNVSTLELGDSALYLCASSLEQGASSYEQYFGPGTRLTVT.

This chain uses TRBV9 with TRBJ2-3; D possibly corresponds to TRBD2 (6 bases). Trimming removed 7 bases at V and 0 bases at J, with 9 bases between. Germline values: CDR1 SGDLS, CDR2 YYNGEE. The CDR3 spans 13 residues. In DNA form, the CDR3 reads TGTGCCAGCGGTAGCGGTAGCACAGATACGCAGTATTTT. Its translation is CASGSGSTDTQYF.

V usage is TRBV11-2 and J usage is TRBJ2-7, with TRBD2 matching over 7 bases. Per germline, CDR1 SGHAT and CDR2 FQNNGV. The CDR3 spans 16 residues. With V trimmed by 1 base and J by 2 bases, 8 bases remained unmatched. DNA for the CDR3: TGTGCCAGCAGCTTAGGGGGAACTAGCGCGGCCTACGAGCAGTACTTC. Translating it yields CASSLGGTSAAYEQYF.